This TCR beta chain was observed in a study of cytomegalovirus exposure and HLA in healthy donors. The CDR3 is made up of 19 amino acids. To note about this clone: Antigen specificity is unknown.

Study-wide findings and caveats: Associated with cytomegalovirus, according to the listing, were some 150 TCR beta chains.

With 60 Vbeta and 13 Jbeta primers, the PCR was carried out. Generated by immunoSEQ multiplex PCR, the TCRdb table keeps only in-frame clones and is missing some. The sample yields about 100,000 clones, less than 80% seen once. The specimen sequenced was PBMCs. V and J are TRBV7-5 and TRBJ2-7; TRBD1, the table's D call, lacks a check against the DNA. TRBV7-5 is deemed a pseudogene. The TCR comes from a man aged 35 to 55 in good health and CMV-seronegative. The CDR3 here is CVRSLAQFNRAAHSYEQYF. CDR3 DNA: TGTGTCAGAAGCTTAGCTCAATTTAACAGGGCGGCTCACTCCTACGAGCAGTACTTC.